These 27 T cell receptor beta chains came from one sample sequenced in a study of shared clonotypes between healthy human individuals. Profiled with immunoSEQ multiplex PCR; TCRdb holds only in-frame clones, not every one. The table shows some 240,000 clones, with about 65% occurring only once. The sample comprised memory CD4+ T cells sorted from blood. Regarding subset: CD45RA-negative fraction. These receptors all stem from a young man in good health.

The chain uses TRBV7-9 and TRBJ2-7; 7 bases map to TRBD1. J gave up 7 bases and V 5 bases, and 20 bases lay outside the gene matches. The germline gives CDR1 SEHNR, CDR2 FQNEAQ (reference sequence). The CDR3 length is 17 residues. The CDR3 bases are TGTGCCAGCAGCGAAAGGGGGTTTACAGGGGACCTCTGTGAGCAGTACTTC. Protein product: CASSERGFTGDLCEQYF. The entire variable domain, with the rest obtained from reference TRBV7-9 and TRBJ2-7, is as follows: DTGVSQNPRHKITKRGQNVTFRCDPISEHNRLYWYRQTLGQGPEFLTYFQNEAQLEKSRLLSDRFSAERPKGSFSTLEIQRTEQGDSAMYLCASSERGFTGDLCEQYFGPGTRLTVT.

A few counts support this clone. V and J are TRBV7-2 and TRBJ2-7; weak D call: TRBD1 (5 bases). Germline CDR1 and CDR2: SGHTA and FQGNSA. CDR3 size: 14 residues. Trimming removed 0 bases at V and 6 bases at J, with 12 bases between. Here the CDR3 reads CASSLAAGSSEQYF. CDR3 nucleotides: TGTGCCAGCAGCTTAGCAGCAGGGTCGAGCGAGCAGTACTTC. Looking up the rest from reference TRBV7-2 and TRBJ2-7 gives the full variable domain: GAGVSQSPSNKVTEKGKDVELRCDPISGHTALYWYRQSLGQGLEFLIYFQGNSAPDKSGLPSDRFSAERTGGSVSTLTIQRTQQEDSAVYLCASSLAAGSSEQYFGPGTRLTVT.

The chain recombines TRBV4-3 with TRBJ2-1, with no clear D. CDR3 length: 15 residues. V shed 0 bases and J shed 7 bases, with 13 bases lying between them. Germline CDR1 and CDR2: LGHNA and YSLEER. The CDR3 bases are TGCGCCAGCAGCCAAGAATCGCACTTGGGGAATGAGCAGTTCTTC. Protein: CASSQESHLGNEQFF.

The chain carries TRBV2 and TRBJ1-2; no definite D call. CDR1 is SNHLY and CDR2 is FYNNEI in the germline V gene. V was trimmed by 1 base and J by 8 bases, leaving 11 bases between them. The CDR3 covers 13 residues. CDR3 amino acids: CASSEVFSGGYTF. Here the CDR3 DNA reads TGTGCCAGCAGTGAAGTGTTTTCCGGGGGCTACACCTTC.

V usage is TRBV7-9 and J usage is TRBJ2-1, with D possibly being TRBD2 (6 bases). V lost 7 bases to trimming and J lost 4 bases, with 23 bases between them. Looked up from germline, CDR1 is SEHNR and CDR2 is FQNEAQ (reference sequence). The CDR3 length is 17 residues. CDR3 DNA sequence: TGTGCCAGCACCCCCCGGGTTGGGACTCGCGGGTACAATGAGCAGTTCTTC. As protein: CASTPRVGTRGYNEQFF.

The chain is built from TRBV28 and TRBJ1-5; D gene unclear. V lost 10 bases, J lost 5 bases, and 15 bases lay in between. CDR3 length: 13 residues. Germline V lookup: CDR1 MDHEN, CDR2 SYDVKM. In DNA, the CDR3 is TGTGCCACCAACATATACCGGGATCAGCCCCAGCATTTT. Protein product: CATNIYRDQPQHF. The entire variable domain, with the rest obtained from reference TRBV28 and TRBJ1-5, is as follows: DVKVTQSSRYLVKRTGEKVFLECVQDMDHENMFWYRQDPGLGLRLIYFSYDVKMKEKGDIPEGYSVSREKKERFSLILESASTNQTSMYLCATNIYRDQPQHFGDGTRLSIL.

The chain joins TRBV18 to TRBJ2-7, with TRBD2 matching over 13 bases. The V segment lost 3 bases and the J segment 6 bases; nucleotides outside the gene matches: 5. There are 15 residues in the CDR3. In germline, CDR1 is KGHSH, CDR2 LQKENI. The CDR3 DNA is TGTGCCAGCTCACCCGGGACTAGCGGGAACTCCGAGCAGTACTTC. Its translation: CASSPGTSGNSEQYF.

In its sample, this clone was seen a few times. This chain uses TRBV7-9 with TRBJ1-1; TRBD1 might be the D (5 bases). The CDR3 is 13 residues long. Germline-derived CDR1 and CDR2 are SEHNR and FQNEAQ (reference sequence). V was cut by 1 base and J by 10 bases, with 13 bases left in between. The CDR3 loop reads CASSLGERGGAFF. The CDR3 DNA is TGTGCCAGCAGCTTAGGGGAGCGGGGGGGAGCTTTCTTT.

The rearrangement uses TRBV7-2 and TRBJ2-3; 9 bases are a match to TRBD2. CDR1 is SGHTA and CDR2 is FQGNSA in the germline V gene. The CDR3 runs 17 residues. After removal of 1 base from V and 0 bases from J, the junction contained 5 bases not matched to a gene. CDR3 sequence: CASSLGKTSGSTDTQYF. CDR3 DNA: TGTGCCAGCAGCTTAGGGAAGACTAGCGGAAGCACAGATACGCAGTATTTT.

In regard to this clone: Other DNA sequences within the sample encode an identical CDR3. CDR3 coding DNA: TGTGCCAGCAGCTTAGGCTCTTTCTATGGCTACACCTTC. Amino acids: CASSLGSFYGYTF. The chain uses TRBV7-2 and TRBJ1-2; D unresolved. The CDR3 loop spans 13 amino acids. Per the germline V gene, CDR1 is SGHTA and CDR2 is FQGNSA. With 1 base removed from V and 4 bases from J, the gap between germline ends came to 7 bases.

The gene calls are TRBV28 and TRBJ2-3; 10 bases fit TRBD2. The CDR3 runs to 17 residues. Germline CDR1 reads MDHEN; CDR2 reads SYDVKM. The junction had 8 bases not matched to a gene; V was cut back by 4 bases and J by 1 base. Written as DNA, the CDR3 is TGTGCCAGCAGTTCAAATCCCGGGACTAGCGGCACAGATACGCAGTATTTT. It specifies CASSSNPGTSGTDTQYF. Full variable domain (outside the CDR3, taken from reference TRBV28 and TRBJ2-3): DVKVTQSSRYLVKRTGEKVFLECVQDMDHENMFWYRQDPGLGLRLIYFSYDVKMKEKGDIPEGYSVSREKKERFSLILESASTNQTSMYLCASSSNPGTSGTDTQYFGPGTRLTVL.

This clone was recorded only once. The V call is TRBV2, the J call TRBJ2-2; a weak D match, TRBD1 (6 bases). The CDR3 is made up of 13 amino acids. Trimming took 7 bases from V and 7 from J, leaving 13 bases between them. The germline V gene has CDR1 SNHLY and CDR2 FYNNEI. In DNA, the CDR3 is TGTGCCAGCAACCCCGAAGGGGGCGGGGAGCTGTTTTTT. It translates to CASNPEGGGELFF.

The chain carries TRBV4-1 and TRBJ2-7, with D possibly TRBD1 on 6 matching bases. The CDR3 totals 16 residues. V lost 4 bases and J 2 bases, leaving 18 bases between the germline ends. Germline CDR1 MGHRA, CDR2 YSYEKL. In DNA, the CDR3 is TGCGCCAGCAGCCCGTCCTGGGGGCTACGAACCTACGAGCAGTACTTC. The encoded protein is CASSPSWGLRTYEQYF.

V and J are TRBV7-3 and TRBJ1-2; 7 bases match TRBD1. Germline V gene sequence: CDR1 SGHTA, CDR2 FQGTGA. This CDR3 has 16 residues. V trimming: 0 bases; J trimming: 2 bases; junction bases outside the gene matches: 6. CDR3 sequence reads: CASSLTGGAANYGYTF. The CDR3 DNA reads as TGTGCCAGCAGCTTAACAGGGGGCGCCGCCAACTATGGCTACACCTTC.

The chain joins TRBV27 to TRBJ2-3; 7 bases line up with TRBD1. After removal of 10 bases from V and 5 bases from J, the junction contained 6 bases not matched to a gene. Germline lookup yields CDR1 MNHEY and CDR2 SMNVEV (reference sequence). The CDR3 contains 12 residues. CDR3 protein: CATQGVGDTQYF. CDR3 nucleotide sequence: TGTGCCACCCAGGGGGTCGGAGATACGCAGTATTTT.

This clone appeared a few times. V is TRBV5-1 and J is TRBJ2-7; weak D call: TRBD1 (5 bases). The germline CDR1 and CDR2 sequences are SGHRS and YFSETQ. There are 15 residues in the CDR3. Deletions cut 0 bases from V and 3 bases from J, with 13 bases between. The CDR3 nucleotides are TGCGCCAGCAGCTTGGCCGCTCAGACAGTCTACGAGCAGTACTTC. Protein sequence: CASSLAAQTVYEQYF.

Only a few counts were recorded for this clone. The chain uses TRBV19 and TRBJ2-6, with TRBD2 identical over 14 bases. Germline lookup yields CDR1 LNHDA and CDR2 SQIVND (reference sequence). The CDR3 spans 20 residues. V gave up 2 bases and J gave up 2 bases; unmatched junction bases: 8. CDR3 residues: CASSIRGTSGSFPGANVLTF. The CDR3 DNA reads as TGTGCCAGTAGTATAAGAGGGACTAGCGGGAGTTTTCCTGGGGCCAACGTCCTGACTTTC.

CDR3 sequence reads: CASSRKTGTDTQYF. CDR3 nucleotide sequence: TGTGCCAGCAGCCGGAAAACTGGCACAGATACGCAGTATTTT. The chain combines TRBV5-4 with TRBJ2-3, with unresolved D. Germline loops: CDR1 SGHNT, CDR2 YYREEE (reference sequence). The CDR3 is 14 amino acids. Between the trimmed V and J ends, which lost 4 bases and 1 base, there was a span of 10 bases.

Comments on this clone: An end of the junction does not agree with germline; a read error may underlie this. The J gene is TRBJ1-5, the V gene TRBV7-2, with D possibly being TRBD1 (5 bases). This CDR3 is 14 amino acids long. Germline-derived CDR1 and CDR2 are SGHTA and FQGNSA. The CDR3 coding sequence is TGTGCCAGCAGCTTGTCGGGGGAAGGTCAGACCCAGCATTTT. Protein: CASSLSGEGQTQHF.

The gene calls are TRBV5-1 and TRBJ2-7, with TRBD1 matching over 9 bases. After removal of 4 bases from V and 5 bases from J, the junction contained 7 bases not matched to a gene. The CDR3 loop spans 14 amino acids. The germline V gene encodes CDR1 SGHRS and CDR2 YFSETQ. The CDR3 region is CASSQNRGQDEQYF. CDR3 DNA: TGCGCCAGCAGCCAGAACAGGGGGCAGGACGAGCAGTACTTC.

This chain joins TRBV2 and TRBJ2-1, with 9 positions matching TRBD1. CDR1 is SNHLY, CDR2 FYNNEI, per germline. This CDR3 contains 15 residues. V gave up 6 bases and J gave up 4 bases; unmatched junction bases: 7. The CDR3 region is CASSGTGRGYNEQFF. The CDR3 coding sequence is TGTGCCAGCAGCGGGACAGGGAGGGGGTACAATGAGCAGTTCTTC.

This clone was seen ten or more times. The gene calls are TRBV7-9 and TRBJ2-3; 7 nucleotides match TRBD1. Germline CDR1 reads SEHNR; CDR2 reads FQNEAQ (reference sequence). Germline trimming cut 4 bases from V and 3 bases from J; bases unmatched to any gene: 13. The CDR3 loop spans 17 amino acids. CDR3 in amino acids: CASSSRIDRVNTDTQYF. The CDR3 DNA is TGTGCCAGCAGCTCCCGGATTGACAGGGTTAATACAGATACGCAGTATTTT.

This clone has a handful of counts. The chain joins TRBV6-1 to TRBJ2-1; unclear D gene. This CDR3 region has 13 residues. Trimming removed 3 bases at V and 8 bases at J, with 11 bases between. Germline assignment: CDR1 MNHNS and CDR2 SASEGT. The CDR3 DNA reads TGTGCCAGCAGTGAGATAGGTTGGGATGAGCAGTTCTTC. Protein sequence: CASSEIGWDEQFF.

The V and J genes are TRBV30 and TRBJ2-2; 7 nucleotides line up with TRBD1. J was trimmed by 5 bases and V by 4 bases; bases with no gene match: 10. Germline CDR1 is GTSNPN and CDR2 is SVGIG (reference sequence). This CDR3 comprises 15 residues. CDR3 DNA: TGTGCCTGGATCGACAGGGTACGAGGGACCGGGGAGCTGTTTTTT. Protein product: CAWIDRVRGTGELFF.

The genes are TRBV29-1 and TRBJ1-3; D not resolved. The CDR3 has 13 amino acids. Per germline, CDR1 SQVTM and CDR2 ANQGSEA. V shed 7 bases and J shed 0 bases, with 10 bases lying between them. The CDR3 is CSARILSGNTIYF. CDR3 bases: TGCAGCGCCAGGATTCTCTCTGGAAACACCATATATTTT.

The V gene is TRBV5-1, the J gene TRBJ1-2; 7 bases align to TRBD1. Germline V gene sequence: CDR1 SGHRS, CDR2 YFSETQ. After removal of 4 bases from V and 10 bases from J, the junction contained 10 bases not matched to a gene. This CDR3 spans 13 amino acids. The CDR3 nucleotides read TGCGCCAGCAGCCCGGTTACCGACAGGGCCTACACCTTC. Translating it yields CASSPVTDRAYTF.

V is TRBV5-1 and J is TRBJ1-2, with 9 bases lining up with TRBD1. The CDR3 loop spans 15 amino acids. From germline, CDR1 is SGHRS and CDR2 YFSETQ. The junction had 5 bases not matched to a gene; V was cut back by 2 bases and J by 3 bases. CDR3 sequence (DNA): TGCGCCAGCAGCTTAGGGGACAGGGACCACTATGGCTACACCTTC. Its translation: CASSLGDRDHYGYTF.